These T cell receptor beta chains were read from a single sample in a study of blood T cell dynamics during melanoma immunotherapy. TCRdb keeps only in-frame clones here, not all; method: immunoSEQ multiplex PCR. The sample yields more than 12,000 clones, around nine tenths seen once. Sequenced here: blood, sampled from a patient treated with checkpoint blockade. The receptors were gathered from a human donor with melanoma. Each CDR3 is given with its conserved first and last residue. The order of the fields is V gene, clone size, J gene, D gene, CDR3 protein, CDR3 DNA. D genes are given only for firm matches. Clone size is stated in some rows and not others, as once, few, many or a class when expanded.

TRBV5-8	NA	TRBJ1-6	NA	CASSSILTPNSPLHF	TGTGCCAGCAGCTCAATCCTAACTCCGAATTCACCCCTCCACTTT
TRBV5-8	NA	TRBJ1-5	NA	CASSLGLGSNQPQHF	TGTGCCAGCAGCTTAGGGTTGGGTAGCAATCAGCCCCAGCATTTT
TRBV4-2	NA	TRBJ2-1	NA	CASSQDRAANEQFF	TGTGCCAGCAGCCAAGATCGGGCCGCCAATGAGCAGTTCTTC
TRBV18	NA	TRBJ1-1	NA	CASSPDRTEAFF	TGTGCCAGCTCCCCGGACAGAACTGAAGCTTTCTTT
TRBV5-1	NA	TRBJ2-5	TRBD1	CASSMPGTGGETQYF	TGCGCCAGCAGCATGCCCGGGACAGGGGGTGAGACCCAGTACTTC
TRBV7-8	NA	TRBJ1-6	NA	CASSLDDSPLHF	TGTGCCAGCAGCTTAGATGATTCACCCCTCCACTTT
TRBV19	few	TRBJ2-6	NA	CASETGSGANVLTF	TGTGCCAGCGAGACGGGCTCTGGGGCCAACGTCCTGACTTTC
TRBV13	NA	TRBJ1-2	NA	CASITGPYGYTF	TGTGCCAGCATCACAGGCCCCTATGGCTACACCTTC
TRBV11-1	NA	TRBJ1-5	NA	CASSLGVTQPQHF	TGTGCCAGCAGCTTAGGAGTAACACAGCCCCAGCATTTT
TRBV5-1	NA	TRBJ1-1	NA	CASSLDGASNTEAFF	TGCGCCAGCAGCTTGGATGGGGCTTCGAACACTGAAGCTTTCTTT
TRBV5-6	NA	TRBJ2-7	NA	CASSRPPLYEQYF	TGTGCCAGCAGCCGGCCACCCTTATACGAGCAGTACTTC
TRBV5-1	NA	TRBJ1-2	TRBD1	CASSYATGVGYGYTF	TGCGCCAGCAGCTACGCGACAGGGGTGGGTTATGGCTACACCTTC
TRBV7-9	NA	TRBJ1-2	NA	CASSLGPGGYTF	TGTGCCAGCAGCTTAGGCCCGGGAGGCTACACCTTC
TRBV2	few	TRBJ1-6	TRBD1	CASSGQGNSPLHF	TGTGCCAGCAGCGGACAGGGAAATTCACCCCTCCACTTT
TRBV6-6	NA	TRBJ2-7	NA	CASSLPGGRSYEQYF	TGTGCCAGCAGCCTCCCTGGGGGGAGGTCCTACGAGCAGTACTTC
TRBV2	NA	TRBJ2-5	NA	CASNQQGLETQYF	TGTGCCAGTAACCAACAGGGCTTAGAGACCCAGTACTTC
TRBV18	NA	TRBJ2-7	NA	CASSPPGGTYEQYF	TGTGCCAGCTCACCACCAGGAGGGACTTACGAGCAGTACTTC
TRBV19	NA	TRBJ2-5	TRBD1	CASRPSGTGGSETQYF	TGTGCCAGTAGACCTTCCGGGACAGGGGGCAGCGAGACCCAGTACTTC
TRBV6-1	NA	TRBJ2-2	NA	CASPTRPDTGELFF	TGTGCCAGCCCGACTCGTCCTGACACCGGGGAGCTGTTTTTT
TRBV9	NA	TRBJ1-1	NA	CASSVVPDMNTEAFF	TGTGCCAGCAGCGTAGTCCCAGATATGAACACTGAAGCTTTCTTT
TRBV1	once	TRBJ1-5	NA	CTSSPSPGGDIGNQPQHF	TGCACCAGCAGCCCTTCTCCGGGGGGGGACATCGGCAATCAGCCCCAGCATTTT
TRBV6-5	NA	TRBJ2-3	NA	CASSDTDRDTQYF	TGTGCCAGCAGTGACACGGACCGAGATACGCAGTATTTT
TRBV30	NA	TRBJ2-6	NA	CAWRRGRVGPGANVLTF	TGTGCCTGGAGACGAGGCAGGGTTGGGCCCGGGGCCAACGTCCTGACTTTC
TRBV6-1	NA	TRBJ1-5	TRBD1	CASSPKTGGGQPQHF	TGTGCCAGCAGCCCCAAAACAGGGGGCGGTCAGCCCCAGCATTTT
TRBV2	NA	TRBJ2-4	NA	CASSDGGGTLPF	TGTGCCAGCAGTGACGGGGGAGGGACACTTCCCTTC
TRBV15	NA	TRBJ2-7	NA	CATSRDRNRAGYEQYF	TGTGCCACCAGCAGAGATCGGAACAGGGCGGGTTACGAGCAGTACTTC
TRBV19	NA	TRBJ1-2	NA	CASSIVVGGYTF	TGTGCCAGTAGTATCGTAGTAGGAGGCTACACCTTC
TRBV5-1	NA	TRBJ2-7	TRBD1	CASSTGTVPSYEQYF	TGCGCCAGCAGCACCGGGACAGTTCCCTCCTACGAGCAGTACTTC
TRBV11-2	NA	TRBJ2-1	TRBD1	CASRGFGQGDNEQFF	TGTGCCAGCCGGGGCTTCGGACAGGGAGACAATGAGCAGTTCTTC
TRBV6-5	NA	TRBJ1-4	NA	CASSYSVVGNEKLFF	TGTGCCAGCAGTTACTCAGTTGTGGGGAATGAAAAACTGTTTTTT
TRBV19	NA	TRBJ1-2	NA	CASSYPTNKQDITNYGYTF	TGTGCCAGTAGTTACCCGACAAACAAACAGGACATAACGAACTATGGCTACACCTTC
TRBV19	NA	TRBJ2-5	NA	CASSTPRTGKTQYF	TGTGCCAGTAGTACTCCCCGGACGGGAAAGACCCAGTACTTC
TRBV10-2	NA	TRBJ2-5	NA	CASSIRVETQYF	TGCGCCAGCAGTATACGGGTGGAGACCCAGTACTTC
TRBV9	NA	TRBJ2-1	TRBD2	CASSVASGTYNEQFF	TGTGCCAGCAGCGTAGCTAGCGGGACCTACAATGAGCAGTTCTTC
TRBV29-1	once	TRBJ2-1	TRBD1	CSVTLGQAYNEQFF	TGCAGCGTCACCCTCGGACAGGCCTACAATGAGCAGTTCTTC
TRBV11-3	once	TRBJ2-7	TRBD1	CASSFPRTGALSYEQYF	TGTGCCAGCAGCTTTCCGAGGACAGGGGCCCTTTCCTACGAGCAGTACTTC
TRBV30	NA	TRBJ2-7	NA	CAWNSEQYF	TGTGCCTGGAACAGCGAGCAGTACTTC
TRBV7-9	NA	TRBJ2-5	NA	CASRPPFRVGETQYF	TGTGCCAGCAGACCACCTTTCCGGGTAGGCGAGACCCAGTACTTC
TRBV5-4	few	TRBJ1-2	TRBD1	CASSLAGSGGGYTF	TGTGCCAGCAGCTTGGCCGGGTCAGGGGGCGGCTACACCTTC
TRBV11-3	NA	TRBJ2-1	TRBD1	CASSPWTGENEQFF	TGTGCCAGCAGCCCTTGGACAGGGGAGAATGAGCAGTTCTTC
TRBV19	NA	TRBJ1-6	TRBD1	CASEGADYNSPLHF	TGTGCCAGCGAGGGGGCAGACTATAATTCACCCCTCCACTTT
TRBV5-1	NA	TRBJ1-6	NA	CASNVDYNSPLHF	TGCGCCAGCAATGTGGATTATAATTCACCCCTCCACTTT
TRBV6-6	NA	TRBJ1-3	NA	CASSYSAAAGNTIYF	TGTGCCAGCAGTTACTCGGCGGCGGCCGGAAACACCATATATTTT
TRBV30	NA	TRBJ2-7	NA	CAWSVRGIEQYF	TGTGCCTGGAGTGTAAGGGGGATCGAGCAGTACTTC
TRBV11-3	NA	TRBJ2-5	TRBD1	CASSLGSTGGWLETQYF	TGTGCCAGCAGCTTAGGTTCGACAGGGGGCTGGTTGGAGACCCAGTACTTC
TRBV4-1	NA	TRBJ2-1	NA	CASSQEASINEQFF	TGCGCCAGCAGCCAAGAAGCGTCAATAAATGAGCAGTTCTTC
TRBV11-2	NA	TRBJ2-7	TRBD2	CASSLVGGTSGSGGEQYF	TGTGCCAGCAGCTTAGTAGGAGGAACTAGCGGGAGCGGGGGCGAGCAGTACTTC
TRBV4-1	NA	TRBJ2-5	TRBD1	CASSQGRTGLQETQYF	TGCGCCAGCAGCCAAGGTAGGACAGGGCTGCAGGAGACCCAGTACTTC
TRBV7-7	NA	TRBJ2-5	TRBD1	CASSPDRGETQYF	TGTGCCAGCAGCCCCGACAGGGGGGAGACCCAGTACTTC
TRBV11-2	NA	TRBJ1-4	NA	CACSREGRGNEKLFF	TGTGCCTGCAGCCGAGAAGGCAGGGGCAATGAAAAACTGTTTTTT
TRBV28	NA	TRBJ2-1	NA	CASSSRGSYNEQFF	TGTGCCAGCAGTTCTAGGGGCTCCTACAATGAGCAGTTCTTC
TRBV9	NA	TRBJ1-2	NA	CASSVGQDTGWYTF	TGTGCCAGCAGCGTAGGACAGGACACGGGATGGTACACCTTC
TRBV28	NA	TRBJ1-4	NA	CASSLLGRGSEKLFF	TGTGCCAGCAGTTTATTGGGCAGGGGAAGTGAAAAACTGTTTTTT
TRBV9	once	TRBJ2-7	TRBD1	CASSAGQGSSYEQYF	TGTGCCAGCAGCGCCGGACAGGGGTCCTCCTACGAGCAGTACTTC
TRBV7-7	NA	TRBJ2-3	NA	CASSPRTGVTSTDTQYF	TGTGCTAGCAGCCCTAGAACTGGGGTCACTAGCACAGATACGCAGTATTTT
TRBV19	NA	TRBJ2-1	NA	CASSIGGQSFGYEQFF	TGTGCCAGTAGTATCGGGGGGCAGAGCTTTGGGTATGAGCAGTTCTTC
TRBV30	NA	TRBJ1-6	TRBD1	CAWSPGTVEVGSPLHF	TGTGCCTGGAGTCCCGGGACAGTAGAGGTGGGTTCACCCCTCCACTTT
TRBV11-2	few	TRBJ1-5	TRBD1	CASSRTGGLNQPQHF	TGTGCCAGCAGCAGGACAGGGGGCCTAAATCAGCCCCAGCATTTT